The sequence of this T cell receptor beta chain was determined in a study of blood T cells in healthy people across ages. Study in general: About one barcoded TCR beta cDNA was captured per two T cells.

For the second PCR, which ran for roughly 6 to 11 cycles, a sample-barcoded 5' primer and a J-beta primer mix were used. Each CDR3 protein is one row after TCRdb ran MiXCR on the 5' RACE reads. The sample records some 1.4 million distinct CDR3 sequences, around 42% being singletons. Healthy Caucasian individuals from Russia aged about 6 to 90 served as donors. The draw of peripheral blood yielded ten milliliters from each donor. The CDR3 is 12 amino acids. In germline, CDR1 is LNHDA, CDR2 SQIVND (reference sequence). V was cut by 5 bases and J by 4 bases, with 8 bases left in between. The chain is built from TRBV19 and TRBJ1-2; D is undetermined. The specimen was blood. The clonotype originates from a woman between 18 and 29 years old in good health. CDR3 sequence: CASSVYSYGYTF. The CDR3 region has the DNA TGTGCCAGTAGTGTCTACAGCTATGGCTACACCTTC.